This entry features one T cell receptor (beta chain) sequence. Its antigen is as yet unknown. The PCR made use of 60 Vbeta and 13 Jbeta primers. Sequenced by immunoSEQ multiplex PCR; TCRdb stores in-frame clones only, minus some. The profile shows around 180,000 clones, approximately 80% of them singletons. This CDR3 has 14 amino acids. Germline V lookup: CDR1 SGHVS, CDR2 FNYEAQ. The trim removed 5 bases at V and 1 base at J, leaving 2 bases unmatched. The data are from a study of cytomegalovirus exposure and HLA in healthy donors. About the study: The early release's HLA-typed donors yielded 78 million or so unique TCRs. Of some 410 genotyped donors, roughly 81% grouped in the Caucasian-associated ancestry cluster. The study, taken as a whole, reports: Common viral pathogens (according to a later analysis) appeared linked to several of the most significant clusters.

The source of this sequence is a woman aged 18-29 years in good health and CMV-seropositive. Sequencing was done on a sample of PBMCs. The J gene is TRBJ2-1, the V gene TRBV7-6, with 7 bases aligning to TRBD2. The CDR3 reads CASSRTRSYNEQFF. In DNA form, the CDR3 reads TGTGCCAGCAGCCGGACTAGGTCCTACAATGAGCAGTTCTTC.